This passage covers 32 T cell receptor beta chains from one sample sequenced in a study of cytomegalovirus exposure and HLA in healthy donors. Amplification used 60 Vbeta primers and 13 Jbeta primers. Data came from immunoSEQ multiplex PCR; TCRdb stores just in-frame clones and leaves some out. The specimen's table records some 130,000 clones. The sample comprised PBMCs. These receptors originate from a woman between 40 and 55 years old in good health and CMV-seropositive.

A word on this clone: Its ends do not fully match the called genes, so a read error is possible. The V and J genes are TRBV7-7 and TRBJ1-2; no reliable D call. This CDR3 contains 14 residues. Germline-derived CDR1 and CDR2 are SSHAT and FNYEAQ (reference sequence). The CDR3 spells CASSPFSADYGYTF. As DNA, the CDR3 is TGTGCTAGCAGCCCTTTTTCAGCGGACTATGGCTACACCTTC.

The chain employs TRBV4-3 and TRBJ2-1; maybe TRBD1 (5 bases). The CDR3 runs 14 residues. In germline, CDR1 is LGHNA, CDR2 YSLEER. V gave up 0 bases and J gave up 7 bases, with 10 bases separating them. The CDR3 loop reads CASSQEDSLNEQFF. DNA of the CDR3: TGCGCCAGCAGCCAAGAAGACAGCTTAAATGAGCAGTTCTTC.

The rearrangement uses TRBV30 and TRBJ2-1; D remains unclear. V was pared by 3 bases and J by 2 bases, with 11 bases between. The germline V gene encodes CDR1 GTSNPN and CDR2 SVGIG (reference sequence). This CDR3 comprises 14 residues. The CDR3 region is CAWRAESAYNEQFF. The CDR3 DNA reads as TGTGCCTGGAGGGCAGAATCAGCCTACAATGAGCAGTTCTTC.

The rearrangement joins TRBV28 to TRBJ2-1, with TRBD2 matching 8 bases. CDR1 is MDHEN, CDR2 SYDVKM, per germline. CDR3 length: 14 amino acids. J was trimmed by 6 bases and V by 8 bases; bases with no gene match: 9. CDR3 residues: CASQASGSLNEQFF. In DNA form, the CDR3 reads TGTGCCAGCCAAGCGAGCGGGAGTCTCAATGAGCAGTTCTTC.

This chain joins TRBV5-4 and TRBJ2-7; 8 bases are a match to TRBD1. V was pared by 4 bases and J by 7 bases, with 13 bases of the junction left unmatched. Germline V lookup: CDR1 SGHNT, CDR2 YYREEE (reference sequence). The CDR3 runs to 15 residues. This chain's CDR3 is CASSPAVTGAGEQYF. The CDR3 DNA follows: TGTGCCAGCAGCCCGGCGGTGACAGGGGCTGGAGAGCAGTACTTC.

This chain joins TRBV7-8 and TRBJ2-1; 9 bases are shared with TRBD1. The CDR3 extends over 15 amino acids. Germline CDR1 and CDR2: SGHVS and FQNEAQ. The ends lost 5 bases at V and 5 bases at J; junction bases unmatched: 7. CDR3 loop: CASSLGQGQDNEQFF. Here the CDR3 DNA reads TGTGCCAGCAGCCTAGGACAGGGGCAAGACAATGAGCAGTTCTTC.

The V gene is TRBV7-8, the J gene TRBJ1-3; D gene ambiguous. The CDR3 is made up of 13 amino acids. Germline V lookup: CDR1 SGHVS, CDR2 FQNEAQ. Trimming removed 5 bases from V and 4 bases from J, with 9 bases in between. As DNA, the CDR3 is TGTGCCAGCAGCCGCAGCGGAGGAAACACCATATATTTT. As protein: CASSRSGGNTIYF.

V gene TRBV19 combines with J gene TRBJ1-2; possibly TRBD1 for D (6 bases). This CDR3 region has 12 residues. V shed 7 bases and J shed 7 bases, with 13 bases lying between them. The V gene's germline CDR1 is LNHDA and CDR2 SQIVND (reference sequence). In nucleotides, the CDR3 is TGTGCCAGTAATCAGGGGATGGGTGGCTACACCTTC. This gives the protein CASNQGMGGYTF. The full variable domain, in which reference TRBV19 and TRBJ1-2 provide the parts outside the CDR3, is DGGITQSPKYLFRKEGQNVTLSCEQNLNHDAMYWYRQDPGQGLRLIYYSQIVNDFQKGDIAEGYSVSREKKESFPLTVTSAQKNPTAFYLCASNQGMGGYTFGSGTRLTVV.

The rearrangement joins TRBV7-9 to TRBJ1-5; 7 bases are shared with TRBD1. CDR1 and CDR2 from the germline V gene are SEHNR and FQNEAQ (reference sequence). V lost 5 bases, J lost 5 bases, and 3 bases stayed unmatched. CDR3 length: 13 amino acids. The CDR3 loop reads CASSGDSYQPQHF. The CDR3 coding sequence is TGTGCCAGCAGCGGGGACAGTTATCAGCCCCAGCATTTT.

The rearrangement links TRBV9 to TRBJ2-5, with 9 bases that match TRBD1. The CDR3 is made up of 15 amino acids. J lost 2 bases, V lost 7 bases, and 9 bases had no gene match. The germline V gene encodes CDR1 SGDLS and CDR2 YYNGEE. CDR3: CASSSRGQGQETQYF. CDR3 coding DNA: TGTGCCAGCTCGTCGAGGGGACAGGGTCAAGAGACCCAGTACTTC.

This chain joins TRBV30 and TRBJ2-5; the D is unclear. The closer fit of TRBJ2-7 to the DNA end suggests the J call may be wrong. From germline, CDR1 is GTSNPN and CDR2 SVGIG (reference sequence). The CDR3 runs 12 residues. The CDR3 DNA sequence: TGTGCCTGGAGTGTACGAGGATACGAGCAGTACTTC. It specifies CAWSVRGYEQYF.

The rearrangement links TRBV5-4 to TRBJ1-1, with 7 bases lining up with TRBD1. The CDR3 contains 12 residues. In germline, CDR1 is SGHNT, CDR2 YYREEE (reference sequence). Unmatched junction bases numbered 8, after V lost 4 bases and J lost 11 bases. CDR3 coding DNA: TGTGCCAGCAGCCGATCACAGGGGTTCGCTTTCTTT. It codes for CASSRSQGFAFF.

The chain carries TRBV4-1 and TRBJ1-3, with D maybe TRBD1 (5 bases). V dropped 3 bases and J dropped 4 bases, with 10 bases sitting between them. Looked up from germline, CDR1 is MGHRA and CDR2 is YSYEKL. The CDR3 loop spans 14 amino acids. The CDR3, as DNA: TGCGCCAGCAGCCAGGGGCAGGGAGGAAACACCATATATTTT. This translates into CASSQGQGGNTIYF.

The rearrangement uses TRBV11-3 and TRBJ2-1; 7 positions agree with TRBD2. This CDR3 has 16 residues. V dropped 1 base and J dropped 5; count of bases not matched to a gene: 8. Germline-derived CDR1 and CDR2 are SGHNT and YENEEA. The CDR3 here is CASSLGLAEGNNEQFF. In DNA, the CDR3 is TGTGCCAGCAGCTTAGGGCTAGCGGAGGGGAACAATGAGCAGTTCTTC.

This chain connects TRBV7-2 to TRBJ2-7, with D possibly being TRBD2 (5 bases). V gave up 1 base and J gave up 4 bases, with 5 bases separating them. Germline CDR1 and CDR2: SGHTA and FQGNSA. This CDR3 has 12 amino acids. The CDR3 reads CASSLGTYEQYF. DNA of the CDR3: TGTGCCAGCAGCTTAGGGACTTACGAGCAGTACTTC. The full variable domain, in which reference TRBV7-2 and TRBJ2-7 provide the parts outside the CDR3, is GAGVSQSPSNKVTEKGKDVELRCDPISGHTALYWYRQSLGQGLEFLIYFQGNSAPDKSGLPSDRFSAERTGGSVSTLTIQRTQQEDSAVYLCASSLGTYEQYFGPGTRLTVT.

The V call is TRBV29-1, the J call TRBJ2-7; D uncertain. From germline, CDR1 is SQVTM and CDR2 ANQGSEA. This CDR3 has 11 amino acids. Trimming pared 0 bases from V and 5 bases from J, leaving 5 bases between. Here the CDR3 DNA reads TGCAGCGTTGAAGACCTAAACGAGCAGTACTTC. Protein sequence: CSVEDLNEQYF.

The chain recombines TRBV27 with TRBJ2-1; D might be TRBD1 (6 bases). The CDR3 is made up of 17 amino acids. Trimming left V 5 bases short and J 4 bases short, with 21 bases between. Germline CDR1 and CDR2: MNHEY and SMNVEV (reference sequence). CDR3 sequence reads: CASSPRDTNTGYNEQFF. DNA of the CDR3: TGTGCCAGCAGTCCCCGGGACACCAATACTGGATACAATGAGCAGTTCTTC.

J is TRBJ2-4 and V is TRBV28; TRBD2 is a possible D gene (6 bases). This CDR3 region has 17 residues. Germline loops: CDR1 MDHEN, CDR2 SYDVKM. V dropped 5 bases and J dropped 0 bases, with 17 bases sitting between them. The CDR3 DNA sequence: TGTGCCAGCAGTAGGCTGGGGCCGGGGGTAGCCAAAAACATTCAGTACTTC. Its translation: CASSRLGPGVAKNIQYF.

The chain couples TRBV7-2 to TRBJ2-7, with unresolved D. This CDR3 comprises 14 residues. Between the trimmed V and J ends, which lost 1 base and 3 bases, there was a span of 10 bases. Per germline, CDR1 SGHTA and CDR2 FQGNSA. CDR3 DNA: TGTGCCAGCAGCTTAGAGACTGGATACTACGAGCAGTACTTC. Translated, it gives CASSLETGYYEQYF. Complete variable domain (other parts from reference TRBV7-2 and TRBJ2-7): GAGVSQSPSNKVTEKGKDVELRCDPISGHTALYWYRQSLGQGLEFLIYFQGNSAPDKSGLPSDRFSAERTGGSVSTLTIQRTQQEDSAVYLCASSLETGYYEQYFGPGTRLTVT.

The gene calls are TRBV18 and TRBJ1-4; no reliable D call. The V end was cut by 3 bases, the J end by 4 bases, with 9 bases between. CDR1 and CDR2 (germline): KGHSH, LQKENI. The CDR3 sequence is 14 residues long. CDR3 sequence (DNA): TGTGCCAGCTCACCGAACGGGGATAATGAAAAACTGTTTTTT. It codes for CASSPNGDNEKLFF.

This chain joins TRBV19 and TRBJ1-3, with 7 bases that match TRBD1. With V trimmed by 5 bases and J by 2 bases, 9 bases remained unmatched. Germline CDR1 is LNHDA and CDR2 is SQIVND (reference sequence). The CDR3 is made up of 16 amino acids. CDR3 in amino acids: CASSVRQGRAGNTIYF. The CDR3 coding sequence is TGTGCCAGTAGTGTAAGACAGGGACGTGCTGGAAACACCATATATTTT. The full variable domain, its missing parts supplied by reference TRBV19 and TRBJ1-3, is DGGITQSPKYLFRKEGQNVTLSCEQNLNHDAMYWYRQDPGQGLRLIYYSQIVNDFQKGDIAEGYSVSREKKESFPLTVTSAQKNPTAFYLCASSVRQGRAGNTIYFGEGSWLTVV.

J is TRBJ1-4 and V is TRBV4-1; D ambiguous. Germline lookup yields CDR1 MGHRA and CDR2 YSYEKL. V was clipped by 1 base and J by 4 bases, with 7 bases between them. The CDR3 spans 14 residues. The CDR3 nucleotides are TGCGCCAGCAGCCAAGCGGGTAATAATGAAAAACTGTTTTTT. The encoded protein is CASSQAGNNEKLFF.

CDR3 sequence: CASSIHSGDRYNQPQHF. DNA of the CDR3: TGTGCCAGTAGTATACACAGTGGGGACAGGTACAATCAGCCCCAGCATTTT. The V call is TRBV19, the J call TRBJ1-5, with 8 bases that match TRBD1. The CDR3 consists of 17 residues. Germline trimming cut 2 bases from V and 3 bases from J; bases unmatched to any gene: 9. CDR1 is LNHDA and CDR2 is SQIVND in the germline V gene (reference sequence).

The gene calls are TRBV7-6 and TRBJ2-7; TRBD1 matches at 7 bases. V shed 2 bases, J shed 6 bases, and the junction held 10 bases outside the gene matches. The CDR3 runs to 15 residues. Germline-derived CDR1 and CDR2 are SGHVS and FNYEAQ. The CDR3 DNA is TGTGCCAGCAGCTTATTTTCACAGGGGATCGGCGAGCAGTACTTC. It translates to CASSLFSQGIGEQYF.

The gene calls are TRBV4-3 and TRBJ2-6; maybe TRBD2 (6 bases). The germline V gene encodes CDR1 LGHNA and CDR2 YSLEER. V gave up 5 bases and J gave up 3 bases, with 17 bases separating them. CDR3 length equals 17 residues. For the CDR3, the DNA is TGCGCCAGCAGCGGTTGGGGGGTAGGGTTTGGGGCCAACGTCCTGACTTTC. This sequence encodes CASSGWGVGFGANVLTF.

This sequence joins TRBV5-8 and TRBJ2-1; 8 bases match TRBD2. This CDR3 region has 17 residues. V shed 3 bases and J 6 bases; nucleotides not matched to a gene: 14. CDR1 SGHTS and CDR2 YDEGEE come from the germline V gene. The CDR3 nucleotides are TGTGCCAGCAGCTGGGACCAGACTAGCGCCCGGATCAATGAGCAGTTCTTC. As protein: CASSWDQTSARINEQFF.

J is TRBJ1-4 and V is TRBV5-5, with a possible D match to TRBD1 (5 bases). V was pared by 0 bases and J by 6 bases, with 12 bases between. Per the germline V gene, CDR1 is SGHKS and CDR2 is YYEKEE (reference sequence). The CDR3 is 15 residues long. CDR3: CASSLEWGRDEKLFF. Written as DNA, the CDR3 is TGTGCCAGCAGCTTGGAGTGGGGCAGGGATGAAAAACTGTTTTTT. The full variable domain, rest sourced from reference TRBV5-5 and TRBJ1-4, is DAGVTQSPTHLIKTRGQQVTLRCSPISGHKSVSWYQQVLGQGPQFIFQYYEKEERGRGNFPDRFSARQFPNYSSELNVNALLLGDSALYLCASSLEWGRDEKLFFGSGTQLSVL.

The CDR3 DNA is TGTGCCAGCACGGTCCCGGGGAACTATGGCTACACCTTC. Translated: CASTVPGNYGYTF. The gene calls are TRBV28 and TRBJ1-2, with D unresolved. This CDR3 region has 13 residues. V lost 7 bases and J lost 2, with 11 bases in between. CDR1 is MDHEN, CDR2 SYDVKM, per germline.

The rearrangement joins TRBV12-2 to TRBJ1-1; TRBD1, the table's D call, lacks a check against the DNA. TRBV12-2 is flagged as a pseudogene. The length of the CDR3 is 12 residues. The CDR3 loop reads CASRLGGPGAFF. CDR3 nucleotide sequence: TGTGCAAGTCGCTTAGGGGGGCCCGGAGCTTTCTTT.

The chain joins TRBV9 to TRBJ1-2; D possibly corresponds to TRBD1 (5 bases). Between the trimmed V and J ends, which lost 0 bases and 8 bases, there was a span of 14 bases. Germline V CDR1 and CDR2: SGDLS, YYNGEE. The CDR3 covers 14 residues. CDR3 DNA sequence: TGTGCCAGCAGCGTAGAAAATAGGGGTGGCGGCTACACCTTC. Residues: CASSVENRGGGYTF.

The rearrangement uses TRBV30 and TRBJ1-4; D gene uncertain. V shed 0 bases and J shed 8 bases, with 10 bases lying between them. The CDR3 sequence is 13 residues long. CDR1 is GTSNPN, CDR2 SVGIG, per germline (reference sequence). For the CDR3, the DNA is TGTGCCTGGAGTGTCACAACACGCGAAAAACTGTTTTTT. Translated, it gives CAWSVTTREKLFF.

The chain combines TRBV2 with TRBJ2-4; no definite D call. Trimming shortened V by 3 bases and J by 0 bases, and 15 bases separated the two germline ends. This CDR3 spans 17 amino acids. Looked up from germline, CDR1 is SNHLY and CDR2 is FYNNEI. CDR3 region: CASSDVGTITAKNIQYF. As DNA, the CDR3 is TGTGCCAGCAGTGACGTGGGCACCATAACAGCCAAAAACATTCAGTACTTC.